This T cell receptor (beta chain) emerged from a study of regulatory T cells in long-lasting Graves disease. The CDR3 spans 15 residues. V shed 5 bases, J shed 4 bases, and the junction held 8 bases outside the gene matches. In germline, CDR1 is MNHNS, CDR2 SASEGT. Arm-PCR of CDR3 regions and iRepertoire HTBI primers were used to build TCR beta libraries. MiXCR was run by TCRdb on the multiplex PCR reads, yielding one entry per CDR3 protein. The sample consists of about 470,000 distinct CDR3 sequences, 20% to 25% of them appearing once. Time point denoted: persistent/refractory GD, antithyroid drugs over 5 years with positive TRAb. The authors made the TCR library using RNA they extracted from PBMCs. Graves' disease diagnosis relied on American Thyroid Association guidelines.

The chain is built from TRBV6-1 and TRBJ2-5; TRBD1 aligns across 9 bases. The TCR originated in a female donor with Graves disease. The sequencing used peripheral blood mononuclear cells (PBMCs), collected when the disease was refractory, from a patient treated with antithyroid drugs. The DNA for the CDR3 is TGTGCCAGCAGTCAAATCGGGACAGGGCGAGAGACCCAGTACTTC. It codes for CASSQIGTGRETQYF.